The 22 T cell receptor beta chains presented below share a single source sample, sequenced in a study of beta chain features in type 1 diabetes. The study, taken as a whole, reports: Across all four CD4+ subsets, people with type 1 diabetes showed modestly shorter TCRB CDR3s.

These receptors are not linked to any known antigen. Expressed TCRB transcripts were sequenced because the entire RNA isolate underwent reverse transcription. Using immunoSEQ multiplex PCR, the repertoire was profiled, and TCRdb retains in-frame clones only, with some absent. This sample yields around 710,000 clones, of which around an eighth are seen a single time; more than 0.09% belongs to the top ten. Material: naive CD4+ T cells from blood. The source of these receptors is a man aged 25-45 years with type 1 diabetes.

This clone has only a few counts. The chain combines TRBV18 with TRBJ2-5; D gene uncertain. The CDR3 has 15 residues. Trimming took 2 bases from V and 1 from J, leaving 11 bases between them. CDR1 is KGHSH and CDR2 is LQKENI in the germline V gene. Here the CDR3 DNA reads TGTGCCAGCTCACCAGTGGGGTCCGGCCAAGAGACCCAGTACTTC. Its protein is CASSPVGSGQETQYF.

The CDR3 region is CASSPPHRVDGYTF. CDR3 coding DNA: TGTGCCAGCTCACCACCGCACAGGGTGGATGGCTACACCTTC. The V gene is TRBV18, the J gene TRBJ1-2, with D maybe TRBD1 (6 bases). The CDR3 sequence is 14 residues long. The germline CDR1 and CDR2 sequences are KGHSH and LQKENI. V was pared by 0 bases and J by 6 bases, with 11 bases between.

This clone occurred once. The gene calls are TRBV6-5 and TRBJ2-6, with no clear D. With 0 bases removed from V and 0 bases from J, the gap between germline ends came to 6 bases. The CDR3 is 16 residues long. The germline V gene encodes CDR1 MNHEY and CDR2 SVGAGI. The CDR3 nucleotides are TGTGCCAGCAGTTACTCAGGTAGCTCTGGGGCCAACGTCCTGACTTTC. Amino acid sequence: CASSYSGSSGANVLTF.

Concerning this clone: A read error may produce the germline difference seen at one junction end. The V gene is TRBV9, the J gene TRBJ2-3, with 9 bases lining up with TRBD2. Germline V CDR1 and CDR2: SGDLS, YYNGEE. The CDR3 is 15 residues long. The CDR3 sequence: CANSVRGGAWDTQYF. In DNA, the CDR3 is TGTGCCAACAGCGTACGCGGGGGGGCCTGGGATACGCAGTATTTT.

The CDR3 protein is CASSSLGGDTIYF. The CDR3 DNA reads TGCGCCAGCAGCTCTCTCGGGGGTGACACCATATATTTT. The V gene is TRBV5-1, the J gene TRBJ1-3; tentatively, D is TRBD1 (5 bases). The V end was cut by 3 bases, the J end by 8 bases, with 12 bases between. Per the germline V gene, CDR1 is SGHRS and CDR2 is YFSETQ. CDR3 size: 13 residues.

This chain connects TRBV9 to TRBJ1-1, with D unclear. V lost 0 bases and J 1 base, leaving 13 bases between the germline ends. The CDR3 has 16 amino acids. Germline assignment: CDR1 SGDLS and CDR2 YYNGEE. The CDR3 DNA follows: TGTGCCAGCAGCGTAGGGAAACATCGAAAGAACACTGAAGCTTTCTTT. Protein sequence: CASSVGKHRKNTEAFF.

This clone was counted a few times. This sequence joins TRBV30 and TRBJ1-6; D may be TRBD1 (5 bases). CDR1 and CDR2 from the germline V gene are GTSNPN and SVGIG (reference sequence). Trimming cost V 5 bases and J 6 bases, with 11 bases left between them. The CDR3 is made up of 13 amino acids. The CDR3 bases are TGTGCCTGGCAGCCGGGGCCTAATTCACCCCTCCACTTT. This gives the protein CAWQPGPNSPLHF.

This clone was picked up a small number of times. Since a much larger clone is just one base distant, this may be a read error. This chain connects TRBV23-1 to TRBJ2-7; 7 bases agree with TRBD2. TRBV23-1 is placed among ORFs of uncertain function. There are 17 residues in the CDR3. The V and J ends lost 0 bases and 6 bases, in that order; junction bases with no gene match: 14. The CDR3 coding sequence is TGCGCCAGCAGTCAATCAGACGGGAAAGGGAGGGCCCGCGAGCAGTACTTC. It translates to CASSQSDGKGRAREQYF.

This chain connects TRBV4-1 to TRBJ2-3; D not certain. There are 14 residues in the CDR3. Germline CDR1 and CDR2: MGHRA and YSYEKL. Trimming shortened V by 4 bases and J by 2 bases, and 10 bases separated the two germline ends. The CDR3 protein is CASSRARPTDTQYF. The CDR3 DNA sequence: TGCGCCAGCAGCCGGGCCAGACCCACAGATACGCAGTATTTT.

This clone was detected only a few times. The chain carries TRBV4-2 and TRBJ2-1, with no clear D. The V end was cut by 0 bases, the J end by 0 bases, with 12 bases between. The V gene's germline CDR1 is LGHNA and CDR2 YNFKEQ. The length of the CDR3 is 17 residues. The DNA of the CDR3 is TGTGCCAGCAGCCAAGAGATGGGCAGGAGCTCCTACAATGAGCAGTTCTTC. Its translation is CASSQEMGRSSYNEQFF.

This clone was detected only a few times. The rearrangement joins TRBV7-2 to TRBJ1-4; D gene unclear. The germline V gene encodes CDR1 SGHTA and CDR2 FQGNSA. This CDR3 is 14 amino acids long. Trimming left V 2 bases short and J 5 bases short, with 9 bases between. CDR3: CASSLLGMNEKLFF. The CDR3 DNA sequence: TGTGCCAGCAGCTTACTGGGGATGAATGAAAAACTGTTTTTT.

This clone was seen only a few times. The chain recombines TRBV10-1 with TRBJ1-2, with D perhaps matching TRBD1 (6 bases). This CDR3 is 13 amino acids long. Germline CDR1 is WNHNN and CDR2 is SYGVQD (reference sequence). Trimming stripped 5 bases from V and 4 bases from J, with 11 bases between. The CDR3, as DNA: TGCGCCAGCAGTTCGGACAGAGCCTATGGCTACACCTTC. It yields the protein CASSSDRAYGYTF.

The chain couples TRBV15 to TRBJ2-1; D ambiguous. Trimming removed 0 bases from V and 8 bases from J, with 17 bases in between. This CDR3 has 16 amino acids. Germline V gene sequence: CDR1 LNHNV, CDR2 YYDKDF (reference sequence). The CDR3 is CATSRDPQNSGYEQFF. In DNA, the CDR3 is TGTGCCACCAGCAGAGACCCCCAGAATAGTGGTTATGAGCAGTTCTTC.

This clone appeared a few times. The V gene is TRBV7-3, the J gene TRBJ1-3; 7 bases agree with TRBD1. J gave up 8 bases and V 6 bases, and 7 bases lay outside the gene matches. Germline V gene sequence: CDR1 SGHTA, CDR2 FQGTGA. The CDR3 contains 13 residues. This CDR3 is CASRATGSDTIYF. CDR3 coding DNA: TGTGCCAGCAGAGCGACAGGGTCGGACACCATATATTTT.

This clone was seen more than once but under ten times. The DNA for the CDR3 is TGTGCCAGCAGTGGGGTCTTCGAGCAGTACTTC. This codes for CASSGVFEQYF. The V gene is TRBV25-1, the J gene TRBJ2-7; D gene uncertain. V shed 4 bases and J shed 6 bases, with 7 bases lying between them. This CDR3 is built from 11 residues. Per the germline V gene, CDR1 is MGHDK and CDR2 is SYGVNS.

This chain connects TRBV19 to TRBJ2-7; 11 bases agree with TRBD1. This CDR3 contains 16 residues. From germline, CDR1 is LNHDA and CDR2 SQIVND (reference sequence). V trimming: 10 bases; J trimming: 0 bases; junction bases outside the gene matches: 11. In nucleotides, the CDR3 is TGTGCCACCTCTGGACAGGGGGCATCTTTCTCCTACGAGCAGTACTTC. Amino acids: CATSGQGASFSYEQYF. Drawing the rest from reference TRBV19 and TRBJ2-7, the complete variable domain is DGGITQSPKYLFRKEGQNVTLSCEQNLNHDAMYWYRQDPGQGLRLIYYSQIVNDFQKGDIAEGYSVSREKKESFPLTVTSAQKNPTAFYLCATSGQGASFSYEQYFGPGTRLTVT.

The rearrangement uses TRBV20-1 and TRBJ1-2; the D is unclear. V lost 5 bases to trimming and J lost 4 bases, with 8 bases between them. There are 11 residues in the CDR3. The germline V gene has CDR1 DFQATT and CDR2 SNEGSKA (reference sequence). CDR3 loop: CSAARSYGYTF. In nucleotides, the CDR3 is TGCAGTGCTGCCAGGAGCTATGGCTACACCTTC.

This rearrangement joins TRBV6-6 to TRBJ1-6; D is ambiguous. Germline V gives CDR1 MNHNY, CDR2 SVGAGI (reference sequence). CDR3 size: 13 residues. Trimming pared 2 bases from V and 9 bases from J, leaving 8 bases between. CDR3 residues: CASSYDSLSPLHF. CDR3 nucleotide sequence: TGTGCCAGCAGTTACGATAGTCTTTCACCCCTCCACTTT.

The chain recombines TRBV27 with TRBJ2-1, with TRBD2 matching over 8 bases. The germline gives CDR1 MNHEY, CDR2 SMNVEV (reference sequence). This CDR3 has 15 amino acids. Trimming removed 2 bases from V and 9 bases from J; junction bases left unmatched: 9. This CDR3 is CASSLERGQFSEQFF. For the CDR3, the DNA is TGTGCCAGCAGTTTAGAGCGGGGGCAATTCAGTGAGCAGTTCTTC.

Comment on this clone: The sample carries other DNA sequences with the same CDR3. DNA for the CDR3: TGTGCCAGCAGTCTCCAGGGGAACTATGGCTACACCTTC. The encoded protein is CASSLQGNYGYTF. The V gene is TRBV6-5, the J gene TRBJ1-2; possibly TRBD1 for D (6 bases). This CDR3 is built from 13 residues. V was pared by 5 bases and J by 2 bases, with 9 bases between. Germline lookup yields CDR1 MNHEY and CDR2 SVGAGI.

This chain uses TRBV5-6 with TRBJ2-1; D possibly corresponds to TRBD1 (6 bases). Germline lookup yields CDR1 SGHDT and CDR2 YYEEEE. The CDR3 has 17 residues. Trimming removed 4 bases from V and 7 bases from J, with 24 bases in between. The CDR3 coding sequence is TGTGCCAGCAGCCCCCTTGGCAGGGGCAATGTCGATAATGAGCAGTTCTTC. Its translation: CASSPLGRGNVDNEQFF.

The sample holds a few counts of this clone. The chain is built from TRBV6-6 and TRBJ2-6, with D perhaps TRBD1 (5 bases). The CDR3 covers 15 residues. V was trimmed by 8 bases and J by 2 bases, leaving 13 bases between them. Per the germline V gene, CDR1 is MNHNY and CDR2 is SVGAGI (reference sequence). CDR3 in amino acids: CASCRATAGANVLTF. The CDR3 DNA sequence: TGTGCCAGCTGCCGGGCGACAGCTGGGGCCAACGTCCTGACTTTC.